This T cell receptor (beta chain) was recorded in a study of cytomegalovirus exposure and HLA in healthy donors. Study conclusions and caveats: Researchers reported in a later analysis that a missense DCLRE1C variant was tied to TCR beta V- and J-gene trimming.

A remark on this clone: Antigen specificity is unknown.

The CDR3 is made up of 13 amino acids. V was shortened by 7 bases and J by 4 bases, with 13 bases between the two germline ends. From germline, CDR1 is MNHNS and CDR2 SASEGT. Amplification used 60 Vbeta primers and 13 Jbeta primers. TCRdb keeps only in-frame clones here, not all; method: immunoSEQ multiplex PCR. This sample has around 160,000 clones; 77% occur once, and the top ten carry less than 9%. The receptor's source is a male donor in good health and CMV-seropositive. V is TRBV6-1 and J is TRBJ1-2; D may be TRBD1 (6 bases). Sequencing was performed on PBMCs. The CDR3 protein is CASTPTGPYGYTF. The CDR3 DNA is TGTGCCAGCACCCCGACAGGACCCTATGGCTACACCTTC.